Only one count was recorded for the clone carrying this T cell receptor (beta chain). Its antigen remains unidentified. 60 Vbeta and 13 Jbeta primers were used in PCR. The method was immunoSEQ multiplex PCR; TCRdb's version includes in-frame clones alone and lacks a portion of them. Altogether tens of thousands of clones are present, around three quarters being singletons, with the ten largest covering roughly 22%. Germline V gene data show CDR1 as SNHLY and CDR2 as FYNNEI. The CDR3 length is 15 residues. The ends were cut back, 7 bases at V and 3 bases at J, with 13 bases in the middle. The data are from a study of cytomegalovirus exposure and HLA in healthy donors. Study-wide findings and caveats: Both high specificity and high sensitivity reportedly marked the classifier's diagnosis of cytomegalovirus status. Earlier analysis yielded a pattern in which most TCR beta V segments were productive about 90% or about 30% of the time. Further analysis was carried out later, and it showed several of the most significant clusters appearing linked to common viral pathogens. With later analysis, a missense DCLRE1C variant became linked to TCR beta V- and J-gene trimming.

The sample was PBMCs. This clonotype was sampled from a woman in her forties or fifties in good health and CMV-seropositive. This chain joins TRBV2 and TRBJ1-6; D is unclear. For the CDR3, the DNA is TGTGCCAGCAAGGTCACGAGCGGCTATAATTCACCCCTCCACTTT. This translates into CASKVTSGYNSPLHF.